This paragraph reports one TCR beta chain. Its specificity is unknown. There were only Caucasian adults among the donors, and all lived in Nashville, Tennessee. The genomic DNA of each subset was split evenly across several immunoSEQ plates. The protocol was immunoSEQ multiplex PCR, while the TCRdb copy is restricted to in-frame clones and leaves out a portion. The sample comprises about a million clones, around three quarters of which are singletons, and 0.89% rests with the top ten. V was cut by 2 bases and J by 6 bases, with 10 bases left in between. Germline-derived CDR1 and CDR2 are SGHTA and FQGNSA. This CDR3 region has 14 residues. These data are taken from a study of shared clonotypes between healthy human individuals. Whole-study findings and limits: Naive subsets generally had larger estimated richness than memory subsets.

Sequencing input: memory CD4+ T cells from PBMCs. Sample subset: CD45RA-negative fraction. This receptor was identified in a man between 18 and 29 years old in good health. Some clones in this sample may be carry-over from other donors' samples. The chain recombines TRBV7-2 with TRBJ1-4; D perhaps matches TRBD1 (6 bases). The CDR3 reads CASSLSGDYEKLFF. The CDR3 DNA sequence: TGTGCCAGCAGCTTATCAGGGGATTATGAAAAACTGTTTTTT.